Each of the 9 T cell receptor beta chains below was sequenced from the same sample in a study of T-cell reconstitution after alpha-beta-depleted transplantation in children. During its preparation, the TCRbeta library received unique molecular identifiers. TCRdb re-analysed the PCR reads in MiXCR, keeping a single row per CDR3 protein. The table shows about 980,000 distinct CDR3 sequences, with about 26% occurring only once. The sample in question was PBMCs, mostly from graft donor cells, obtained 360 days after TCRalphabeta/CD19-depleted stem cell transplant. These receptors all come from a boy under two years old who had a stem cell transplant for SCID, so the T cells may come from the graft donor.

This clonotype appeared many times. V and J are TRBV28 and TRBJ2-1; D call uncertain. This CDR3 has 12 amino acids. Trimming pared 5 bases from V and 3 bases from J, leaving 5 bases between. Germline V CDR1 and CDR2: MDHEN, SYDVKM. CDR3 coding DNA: TGTGCCAGCAGTGTATACTACAATGAGCAGTTCTTC. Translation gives CASSVYYNEQFF.

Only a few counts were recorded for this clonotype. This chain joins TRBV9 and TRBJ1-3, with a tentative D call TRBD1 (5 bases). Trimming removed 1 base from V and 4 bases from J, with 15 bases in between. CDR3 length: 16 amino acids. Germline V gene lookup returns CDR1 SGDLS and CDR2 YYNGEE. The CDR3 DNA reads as TGTGCCAGCAGCGTAAACTATGCAGGGTACGGAAACACCATATATTTT. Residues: CASSVNYAGYGNTIYF.

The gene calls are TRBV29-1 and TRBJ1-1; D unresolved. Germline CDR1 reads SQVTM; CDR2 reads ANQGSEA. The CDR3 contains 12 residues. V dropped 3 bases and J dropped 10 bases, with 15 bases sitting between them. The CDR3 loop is CSVESMGRGAFF. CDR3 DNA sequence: TGCAGCGTTGAGAGTATGGGTCGTGGAGCTTTCTTT.

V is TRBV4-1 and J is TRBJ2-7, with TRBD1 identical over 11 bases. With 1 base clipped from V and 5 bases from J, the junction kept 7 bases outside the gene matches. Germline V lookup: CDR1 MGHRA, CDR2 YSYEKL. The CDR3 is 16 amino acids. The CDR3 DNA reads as TGCGCCAGCAGCCAAGTAGGGACAGGGGGTTACCACGAGCAGTACTTC. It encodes CASSQVGTGGYHEQYF.

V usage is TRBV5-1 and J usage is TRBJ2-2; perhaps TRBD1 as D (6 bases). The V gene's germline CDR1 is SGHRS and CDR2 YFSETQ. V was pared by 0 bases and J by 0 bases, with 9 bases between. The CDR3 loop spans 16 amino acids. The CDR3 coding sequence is TGCGCCAGCAGCTTGGGACAGGTAACGAACACCGGGGAGCTGTTTTTT. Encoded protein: CASSLGQVTNTGELFF.

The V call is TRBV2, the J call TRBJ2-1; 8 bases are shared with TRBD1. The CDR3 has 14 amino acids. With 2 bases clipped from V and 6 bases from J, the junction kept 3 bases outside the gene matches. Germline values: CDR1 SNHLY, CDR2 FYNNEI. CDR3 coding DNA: TGTGCCAGCAGTGAAAGGACAGGGACCAATGAGCAGTTCTTC. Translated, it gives CASSERTGTNEQFF.

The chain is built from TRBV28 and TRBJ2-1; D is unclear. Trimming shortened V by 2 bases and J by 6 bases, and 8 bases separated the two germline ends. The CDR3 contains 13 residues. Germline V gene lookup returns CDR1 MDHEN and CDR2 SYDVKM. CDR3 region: CASSLTSFNEQFF. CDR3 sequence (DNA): TGTGCCAGCAGTTTAACATCTTTCAATGAGCAGTTCTTC.

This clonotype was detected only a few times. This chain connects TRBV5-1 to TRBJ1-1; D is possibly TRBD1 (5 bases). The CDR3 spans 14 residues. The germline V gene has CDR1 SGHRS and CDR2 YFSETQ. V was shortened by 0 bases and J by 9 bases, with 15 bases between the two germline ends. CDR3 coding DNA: TGCGCCAGCAGCTTGGCCGAGGGACCAGTGAAAGCTTTCTTT. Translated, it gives CASSLAEGPVKAFF.

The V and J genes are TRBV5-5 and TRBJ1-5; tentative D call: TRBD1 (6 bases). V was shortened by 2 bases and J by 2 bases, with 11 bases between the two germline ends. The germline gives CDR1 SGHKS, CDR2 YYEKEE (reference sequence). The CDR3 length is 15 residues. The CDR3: CASSFTGGGNQPQHF. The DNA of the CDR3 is TGTGCCAGCAGCTTCACGGGGGGCGGCAATCAGCCCCAGCATTTT.